Listed here are 32 T cell receptor beta chains from one sample, sequenced in a study of blood T cell repertoires in COVID-19. Profiling relied on immunoSEQ multiplex PCR, and the TCRdb table lists in-frame clones only, not all of them. Found here are some 350,000 clones, 80% to 90% of them singletons; the top ten hold roughly 1%. Input material: PBMCs or T cells enriched from blood (not recorded which). The receptors shown here come from a man aged 18 to 30 who had recovered from COVID-19.

V and J are TRBV2 and TRBJ1-1; D may be TRBD1 (6 bases). The CDR3 has 13 amino acids. In germline, CDR1 is SNHLY, CDR2 FYNNEI. V gave up 11 bases and J gave up 1 base, with 14 bases separating them. CDR3 sequence reads: CAHARDKNTEAFF. The CDR3 DNA reads as TGTGCCCATGCTCGGGACAAGAACACTGAAGCTTTCTTT.

V is TRBV12-3 or TRBV12-4 and J is TRBJ1-1, with a weak D call TRBD1 (5 bases). The CDR3 consists of 13 residues. The ends were cut back, 5 bases at V and 3 bases at J, with 10 bases in the middle. The CDR3 is CASSPRTHTEAFF. The CDR3 DNA sequence: TGTGCCAGCAGTCCTAGGACACACACTGAAGCTTTCTTT.

V and J are TRBV3-1 (or the pseudogene TRBV3-2) and TRBJ2-5; TRBD2 agrees at 8 bases. Germline-derived CDR1 and CDR2 are LGHDT and YNNKEL (reference sequence). V was clipped by 3 bases and J by 5 bases; unmatched bases: 8. This CDR3 has 15 amino acids. In DNA form, the CDR3 reads TGTGCCAGCAGCCAGTCCGCGGGGGGTGGGGAGACCCAGTACTTC. Protein: CASSQSAGGGETQYF.

The chain is built from TRBV5-1 and TRBJ2-7, with 9 nucleotides matching TRBD2. The length of the CDR3 is 15 residues. In germline, CDR1 is SGHRS, CDR2 YFSETQ. With V trimmed by 5 bases and J by 1 base, 7 bases remained unmatched. The CDR3 bases are TGCGCCAGCAGACCTACTAGCGGGCCGTCCTACGAGCAGTACTTC. Translation gives CASRPTSGPSYEQYF.

This rearrangement joins TRBV7-9 to TRBJ1-2, with D perhaps TRBD1 (5 bases). CDR1 is SEHNR, CDR2 FQNEAQ, per germline (reference sequence). This CDR3 has 14 amino acids. V was pared by 7 bases and J by 0 bases, with 12 bases between. DNA for the CDR3: TGTGCCAGCATCCCGACAGAAGCTAACTATGGCTACACCTTC. As protein: CASIPTEANYGYTF.

In its sample, this clone was seen once. J is TRBJ2-5 and V is TRBV7-9, with 12 positions matching TRBD2. Germline loops: CDR1 SEHNR, CDR2 FQNEAQ (reference sequence). This CDR3 spans 18 amino acids. V shed 4 bases and J 4 bases; nucleotides not matched to a gene: 13. CDR3 DNA: TGTGCCAGCAGCTCCGGACTAGCGGGATATGTTAGGGGAGAGACCCAGTACTTC. This codes for CASSSGLAGYVRGETQYF.

The rearrangement joins TRBV12-3 or TRBV12-4 to TRBJ1-1; D possibly corresponds to TRBD1 (6 bases). The CDR3 covers 13 residues. V was pared by 6 bases and J by 5 bases, with 13 bases between. The DNA for the CDR3 is TGTGCCAGCAGAGCACAGGGAGAAACTGAAGCTTTCTTT. Translation: CASRAQGETEAFF.

The CDR3 DNA follows: TGTGCCAGCAGCGGGACAGGGGGGAATGAGCAGTTCTTC. It translates to CASSGTGGNEQFF. The chain recombines TRBV9 with TRBJ2-1; 10 nucleotides align to TRBD1. The germline V gene encodes CDR1 SGDLS and CDR2 YYNGEE. The CDR3 sequence is 13 residues long. Trimming took 3 bases from V and 7 from J; bases not matched to a gene: 1.

The gene calls are TRBV27 and TRBJ2-4; 7 bases line up with TRBD1. V dropped 3 bases and J dropped 4; count of bases not matched to a gene: 3. CDR3 length equals 14 residues. Germline values: CDR1 MNHEY, CDR2 SMNVEV (reference sequence). CDR3 nucleotides: TGTGCCAGCAGTTTGGGCAGGGGGAAAAACATTCAGTACTTC. Translating it yields CASSLGRGKNIQYF.

The chain carries TRBV18 and TRBJ2-3; a weak D match, TRBD2 (6 bases). Trimming removed 4 bases from V and 4 bases from J, with 6 bases in between. The CDR3 has 12 amino acids. The germline V gene encodes CDR1 KGHSH and CDR2 LQKENI. The CDR3 nucleotides are TGTGCCAGCTCACGGGGGGCAGATACGCAGTATTTT. Encoded protein: CASSRGADTQYF.

The rearrangement uses TRBV27 and TRBJ2-1; D might be TRBD1 (6 bases). The length of the CDR3 is 14 residues. Germline-derived CDR1 and CDR2 are MNHEY and SMNVEV (reference sequence). V was cut by 6 bases and J by 3 bases, with 12 bases left in between. The CDR3 sequence: CASRVGQFYNEQFF. CDR3 nucleotide sequence: TGTGCCAGCAGAGTCGGACAGTTCTACAATGAGCAGTTCTTC.

The chain carries TRBV9 and TRBJ2-2; 13 positions match TRBD2. This CDR3 has 15 amino acids. Germline values: CDR1 SGDLS, CDR2 YYNGEE. With V trimmed by 3 bases and J by 6 bases, 2 bases remained unmatched. The CDR3 sequence is CASSATSGGAGELFF. The CDR3 nucleotides are TGTGCCAGCAGCGCCACTAGCGGGGGGGCCGGGGAGCTGTTTTTT.

This chain connects TRBV7-2 to TRBJ1-2; D unclear. The CDR3 has 12 amino acids. Germline CDR1 is SGHTA and CDR2 is FQGNSA. Trimming left V 5 bases short and J 13 bases short, with 17 bases between. DNA of the CDR3: TGTGCCAGCAGCACCTCGGGAAGAACGGGCACCTTC. This translates into CASSTSGRTGTF.

The chain carries TRBV13 and TRBJ2-7, with D uncertain. Germline CDR1 and CDR2: PRHDT and FYEKMQ (reference sequence). Between the trimmed V and J ends, which lost 4 bases and 1 base, there was a span of 2 bases. The CDR3 contains 11 residues. CDR3 amino acids: CASSSSYEQYF. The CDR3 DNA sequence: TGTGCCAGCAGCTCATCCTACGAGCAGTACTTC. Complete variable domain (other parts from reference TRBV13 and TRBJ2-7): AAGVIQSPRHLIKEKRETATLKCYPIPRHDTVYWYQQGPGQDPQFLISFYEKMQSDKGSIPDRFSAQQFSDYHSELNMSSLELGDSALYFCASSSSYEQYFGPGTRLTVT.

The chain uses TRBV19 and TRBJ1-1; weak D call: TRBD1 (6 bases). Per the germline V gene, CDR1 is LNHDA and CDR2 is SQIVND (reference sequence). The CDR3 has 12 amino acids. Trimming cost V 4 bases and J 11 bases, with 14 bases left between them. For the CDR3, the DNA is TGTGCCAGTAGTACTACAGGGACGGTTGCTTTCTTT. Translated: CASSTTGTVAFF.

This chain connects TRBV6-5 to TRBJ1-1, with TRBD1 identical over 8 bases. Per the germline V gene, CDR1 is MNHEY and CDR2 is SVGAGI. This CDR3 spans 14 amino acids. The V gene end was trimmed by 6 bases and the J gene end by 2 bases; junction bases not matched to a gene: 5. CDR3 nucleotides: TGTGCCAGCAGGATCCCAGGGGGCAACACTGAAGCTTTCTTT. This codes for CASRIPGGNTEAFF.

The chain is built from TRBV12-3 or TRBV12-4 and TRBJ1-1; 7 bases line up with TRBD1. CDR3 size: 13 residues. V lost 9 bases to trimming and J lost 6 bases; unmatched junction nucleotides: 10. The CDR3 protein is CASPTGVLAEAFF. CDR3 nucleotide sequence: TGTGCCAGTCCCACAGGGGTGTTGGCTGAAGCTTTCTTT.

This clone was detected once. V is TRBV7-2 and J is TRBJ1-4; D is perhaps TRBD1 (6 bases). Per the germline V gene, CDR1 is SGHTA and CDR2 is FQGNSA. This CDR3 contains 15 residues. V lost 2 bases, J lost 2 bases, and 9 bases lay in between. The CDR3 nucleotides are TGTGCCAGCAGCTTACAGGGGAGCACTAATGAAAAACTGTTTTTT. This gives the protein CASSLQGSTNEKLFF.

The DNA of the CDR3 is TGTGCCAGTATGAGGGGGCTAGCGGGATTAGATGAGCAGTTCTTC. Amino acids: CASMRGLAGLDEQFF. This sequence joins TRBV19 and TRBJ2-1; 9 bases are a match to TRBD2. Trimming took 7 bases from V and 8 from J; bases not matched to a gene: 12. Germline-derived CDR1 and CDR2 are LNHDA and SQIVND (reference sequence). This CDR3 has 15 residues.

The chain employs TRBV7-9 and TRBJ1-3; unclear D gene. Germline V lookup: CDR1 SEHNR, CDR2 FQNEAQ (reference sequence). Deletions cut 5 bases from V and 4 bases from J, with 21 bases between. The CDR3 runs to 17 residues. CDR3 loop: CASSPYSGIQGGNTIYF. The CDR3 nucleotides read TGTGCCAGCAGCCCATACTCCGGGATCCAAGGGGGAAACACCATATATTTT.

This clone was seen more than once but under ten times. The chain couples TRBV2 to TRBJ1-3, with D possibly being TRBD1 (6 bases). The CDR3 covers 14 residues. Germline CDR1 and CDR2: SNHLY and FYNNEI. V lost 5 bases, J lost 2 bases, and 10 bases lay in between. The CDR3 region is CASSPGETGNTIYF. The CDR3 bases are TGTGCCAGCAGTCCAGGGGAGACTGGAAACACCATATATTTT.

This chain joins TRBV10-3 and TRBJ2-7; D remains unclear. The CDR3 is 13 amino acids. Germline V lookup: CDR1 ENHRY, CDR2 SYGVKD. V lost 4 bases to trimming and J lost 3 bases, with 10 bases between them. The CDR3 DNA sequence: TGTGCCATCAGTGGCCTAGGAGACTACGAGCAGTACTTC. Its translation is CAISGLGDYEQYF.

This chain links TRBV12-5 with TRBJ2-1; a weak D match, TRBD1 (6 bases). Trimming cost V 8 bases and J 3 bases, with 14 bases left between them. Germline values: CDR1 LGHNT, CDR2 FRNRAP. This CDR3 contains 14 residues. CDR3 sequence reads: CASRNRVNYNEQFF. In DNA form, the CDR3 reads TGTGCTAGTCGTAACAGGGTTAACTACAATGAGCAGTTCTTC.

The CDR3, as DNA: TGTGCCAGCAGCCAACCGGGACAGGGGGCGCGACTTTCACCCCTCCACTTT. Amino acid sequence: CASSQPGQGARLSPLHF. This chain uses TRBV7-3 with TRBJ1-6; 12 positions match TRBD1. This CDR3 spans 17 amino acids. J was trimmed by 9 bases and V by 5 bases; bases with no gene match: 11. Germline CDR1 SGHTA, CDR2 FQGTGA.

This chain uses TRBV4-1 with TRBJ2-2, with D maybe TRBD2 (5 bases). The germline V gene has CDR1 MGHRA and CDR2 YSYEKL. The CDR3 contains 12 residues. V lost 10 bases and J 4 bases, leaving 10 bases between the germline ends. The CDR3 coding sequence is TGCGCCACCCTAGGGAGCACCGGGGAGCTGTTTTTT. Encoded protein: CATLGSTGELFF.

The chain recombines TRBV7-3 with TRBJ2-2; D is uncertain. CDR3 length equals 14 residues. From germline, CDR1 is SGHTA and CDR2 FQGTGA. Trimming pared 5 bases from V and 1 base from J, leaving 8 bases between. Here the CDR3 reads CASSPRQNTGELFF. In DNA, the CDR3 is TGTGCCAGCAGCCCGAGACAGAACACCGGGGAGCTGTTTTTT.

The chain combines TRBV24-1 with TRBJ2-5, with TRBD2 identical over 11 bases. This CDR3 contains 13 residues. The germline V gene encodes CDR1 KGHDR and CDR2 SFDVKD. With 7 bases clipped from V and 4 bases from J, the junction kept 1 base outside the gene matches. The CDR3 DNA sequence: TGTGCCACCAGCGGACTAGCGGGAGAGACCCAGTACTTC. Encoded protein: CATSGLAGETQYF.

The chain has TRBV9 and TRBJ2-7; 7 nucleotides line up with TRBD1. Germline CDR1 SGDLS, CDR2 YYNGEE. The CDR3 contains 14 residues. The trim removed 0 bases at V and 2 bases at J, leaving 2 bases unmatched. CDR3 residues: CASSVAQGAYEQYF. Written as DNA, the CDR3 is TGTGCCAGCAGCGTAGCCCAGGGGGCCTACGAGCAGTACTTC.

The rearrangement uses TRBV3-1 (or the pseudogene TRBV3-2) and TRBJ2-7; 12 bases line up with TRBD2. The CDR3 runs 15 residues. V shed 4 bases and J 2 bases; nucleotides not matched to a gene: 3. Germline loops: CDR1 LGHDT, CDR2 YNNKEL (reference sequence). The CDR3 DNA reads as TGTGCCAGCAGCCGCGGACTAGCGGGAACCTACGAGCAGTACTTC. Its protein product is CASSRGLAGTYEQYF.

This chain uses TRBV28 with TRBJ2-7, with TRBD1 matching over 7 bases. After removal of 5 bases from V and 5 bases from J, the junction contained 15 bases not matched to a gene. This CDR3 contains 16 residues. CDR1 is MDHEN, CDR2 SYDVKM, per germline. The CDR3 sequence: CASSLQPTGTWNEQYF. As DNA, the CDR3 is TGTGCCAGCAGTCTACAACCGACAGGGACCTGGAACGAGCAGTACTTC.

The chain joins TRBV13 to TRBJ2-7; weak D call: TRBD2 (7 bases). Germline V CDR1 and CDR2: PRHDT, FYEKMQ (reference sequence). V lost 1 base and J lost 2, with 15 bases in between. The CDR3 length is 16 residues. The CDR3 here is CASSLAGGPRAYEQYF. The CDR3 bases are TGTGCCAGCAGCTTAGCCGGGGGGCCGCGGGCCTACGAGCAGTACTTC.

The rearrangement links TRBV4-1 to TRBJ1-6; 8 bases agree with TRBD1. V shed 4 bases and J 10 bases; nucleotides not matched to a gene: 6. Germline CDR1 MGHRA, CDR2 YSYEKL. The CDR3 totals 14 residues. The CDR3 loop is CASSLGQGSSPLHF. CDR3 coding DNA: TGCGCCAGCAGCCTCGGACAGGGTTCCTCACCCCTCCACTTT.